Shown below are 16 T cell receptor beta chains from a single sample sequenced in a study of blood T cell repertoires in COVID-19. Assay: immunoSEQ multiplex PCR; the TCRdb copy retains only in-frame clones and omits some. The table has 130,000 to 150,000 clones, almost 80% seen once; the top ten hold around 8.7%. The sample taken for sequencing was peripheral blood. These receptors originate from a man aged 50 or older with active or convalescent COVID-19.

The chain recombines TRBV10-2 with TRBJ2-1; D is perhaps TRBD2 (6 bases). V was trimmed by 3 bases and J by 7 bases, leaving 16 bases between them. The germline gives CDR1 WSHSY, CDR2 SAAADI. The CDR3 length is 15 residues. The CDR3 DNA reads TGCGCCAGCAGTGATTTGACGGGAGCGGGTAATGAGCAGTTCTTC. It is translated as CASSDLTGAGNEQFF.

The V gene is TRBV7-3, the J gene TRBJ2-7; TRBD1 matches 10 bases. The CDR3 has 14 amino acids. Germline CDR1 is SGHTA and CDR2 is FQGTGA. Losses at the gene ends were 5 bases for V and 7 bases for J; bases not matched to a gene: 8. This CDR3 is CASSPTGGAGEQYF. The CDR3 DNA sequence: TGTGCCAGCAGCCCGACAGGGGGCGCGGGGGAGCAGTACTTC.

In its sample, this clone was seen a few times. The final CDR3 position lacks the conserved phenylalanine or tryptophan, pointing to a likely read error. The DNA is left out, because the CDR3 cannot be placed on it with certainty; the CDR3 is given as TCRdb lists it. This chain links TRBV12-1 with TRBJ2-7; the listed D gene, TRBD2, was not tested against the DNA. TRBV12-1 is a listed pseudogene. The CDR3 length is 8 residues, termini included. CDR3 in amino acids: CASSVGLA.

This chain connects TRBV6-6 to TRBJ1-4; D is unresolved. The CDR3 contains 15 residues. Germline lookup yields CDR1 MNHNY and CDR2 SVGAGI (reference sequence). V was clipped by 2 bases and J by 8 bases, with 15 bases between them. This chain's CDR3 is CASSYEGGRTEKLFF. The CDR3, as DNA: TGTGCCAGCAGTTACGAGGGAGGGAGGACGGAAAAACTGTTTTTT.

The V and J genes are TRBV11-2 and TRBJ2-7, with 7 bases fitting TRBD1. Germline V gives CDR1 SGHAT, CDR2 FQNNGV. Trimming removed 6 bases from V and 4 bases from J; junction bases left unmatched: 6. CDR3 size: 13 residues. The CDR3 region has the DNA TGTGCCAGCAGAAATACAGGGGCTTACGAGCAGTACTTC. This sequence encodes CASRNTGAYEQYF.

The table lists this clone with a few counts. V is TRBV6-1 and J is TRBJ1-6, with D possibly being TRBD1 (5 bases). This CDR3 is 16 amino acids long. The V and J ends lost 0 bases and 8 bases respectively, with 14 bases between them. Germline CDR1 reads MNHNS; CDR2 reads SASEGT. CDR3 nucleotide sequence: TGTGCCAGCAGTGAAGCGCGGGGCCGGGTAGATTCACCCCTCCACTTT. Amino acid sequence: CASSEARGRVDSPLHF.

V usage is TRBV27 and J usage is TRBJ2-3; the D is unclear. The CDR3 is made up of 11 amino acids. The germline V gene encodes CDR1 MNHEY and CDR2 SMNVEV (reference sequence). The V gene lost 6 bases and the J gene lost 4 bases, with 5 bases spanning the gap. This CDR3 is CASRIADTQYF. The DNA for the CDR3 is TGTGCCAGCAGGATAGCAGATACGCAGTATTTT.

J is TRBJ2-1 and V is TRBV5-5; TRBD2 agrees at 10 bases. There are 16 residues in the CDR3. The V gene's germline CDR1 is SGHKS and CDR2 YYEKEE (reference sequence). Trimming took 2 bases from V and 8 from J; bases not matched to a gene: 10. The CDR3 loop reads CASSFQREGGLDEQFF. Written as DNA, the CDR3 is TGTGCCAGCAGCTTTCAGCGGGAGGGGGGCTTAGATGAGCAGTTCTTC. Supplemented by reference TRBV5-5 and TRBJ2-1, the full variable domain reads DAGVTQSPTHLIKTRGQQVTLRCSPISGHKSVSWYQQVLGQGPQFIFQYYEKEERGRGNFPDRFSARQFPNYSSELNVNALLLGDSALYLCASSFQREGGLDEQFFGPGTRLTVL.

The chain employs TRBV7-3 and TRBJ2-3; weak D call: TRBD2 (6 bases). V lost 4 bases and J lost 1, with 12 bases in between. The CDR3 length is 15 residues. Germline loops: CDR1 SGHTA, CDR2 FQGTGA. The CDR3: CASSYDGGGTDTQYF. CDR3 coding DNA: TGTGCCAGCAGCTACGACGGAGGGGGCACAGATACGCAGTATTTT.

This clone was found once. The CDR3 coding sequence is TGTGCCAGCAGTTACGGGAGCTACGAGCAGTACTTC. It yields the protein CASSYGSYEQYF. The rearrangement links TRBV12-3 or TRBV12-4 to TRBJ2-7; D is perhaps TRBD2 (6 bases). CDR3 size: 12 residues. V was shortened by 4 bases and J by 3 bases, with 7 bases between the two germline ends.

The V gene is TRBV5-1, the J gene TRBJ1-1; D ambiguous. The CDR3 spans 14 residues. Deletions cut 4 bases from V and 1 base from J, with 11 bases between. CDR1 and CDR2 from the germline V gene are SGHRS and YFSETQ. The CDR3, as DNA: TGCGCCAGCAGCCCCTCAACACAGAACACTGAAGCTTTCTTT. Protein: CASSPSTQNTEAFF.

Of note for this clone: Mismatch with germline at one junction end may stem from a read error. The CDR3 bases are TGTGCTAGCAGCTTAGATGAGGTAGCGGAGACCCAGTACTTC. Protein product: CASSLDEVAETQYF. V usage is TRBV7-7 and J usage is TRBJ2-5; a weak D match, TRBD2 (5 bases). From germline, CDR1 is SSHAT and CDR2 FNYEAQ (reference sequence). This CDR3 comprises 14 residues. The full variable domain, rest sourced from reference TRBV7-7 and TRBJ2-5, is GAGVSQSPRYKVTKRGQDVTLRCDPISSHATLYWYQQALGQGPEFLTYFNYEAQPDKSGLPSDRFSAERPEGSISTLTIQRTEQRDSAMYRCASSLDEVAETQYFGPGTRLLVL.

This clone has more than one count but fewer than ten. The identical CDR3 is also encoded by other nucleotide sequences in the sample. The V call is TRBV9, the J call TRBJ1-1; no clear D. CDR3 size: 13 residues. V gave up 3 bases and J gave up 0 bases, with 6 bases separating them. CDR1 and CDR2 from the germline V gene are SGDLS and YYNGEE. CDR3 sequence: CASSAGLNTEAFF. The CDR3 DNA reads TGTGCCAGCAGCGCCGGGTTGAACACTGAAGCTTTCTTT.

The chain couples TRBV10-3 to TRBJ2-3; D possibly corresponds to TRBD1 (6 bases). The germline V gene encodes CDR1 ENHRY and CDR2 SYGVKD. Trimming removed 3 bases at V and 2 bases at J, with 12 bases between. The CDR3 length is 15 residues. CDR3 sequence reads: CAISESGQNTDTQYF. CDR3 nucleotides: TGTGCCATCAGTGAATCGGGACAAAACACAGATACGCAGTATTTT.

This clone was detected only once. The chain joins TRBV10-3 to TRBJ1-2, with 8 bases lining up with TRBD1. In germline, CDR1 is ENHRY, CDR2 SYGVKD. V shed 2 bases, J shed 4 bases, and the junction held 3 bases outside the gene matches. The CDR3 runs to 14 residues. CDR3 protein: CAISEGTGPYGYTF. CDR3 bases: TGTGCCATCAGTGAGGGGACAGGACCCTATGGCTACACCTTC.

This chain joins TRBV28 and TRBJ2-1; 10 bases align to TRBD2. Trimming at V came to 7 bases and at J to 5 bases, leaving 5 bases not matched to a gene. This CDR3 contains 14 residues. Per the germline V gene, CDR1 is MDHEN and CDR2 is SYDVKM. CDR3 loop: CASIVSGRNNEQFF. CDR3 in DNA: TGTGCCAGCATTGTTAGCGGGAGGAACAATGAGCAGTTCTTC. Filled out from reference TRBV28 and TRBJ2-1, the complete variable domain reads DVKVTQSSRYLVKRTGEKVFLECVQDMDHENMFWYRQDPGLGLRLIYFSYDVKMKEKGDIPEGYSVSREKKERFSLILESASTNQTSMYLCASIVSGRNNEQFFGPGTRLTVL.